The clone carrying this T cell receptor beta chain has a single count. Antigen unknown. The data were taken from a study of CD8+CD57+ T cells in acquired aplastic anemia. Study results and caveats: Researchers report that twenty-nine CD8+ CDR3 sequences appeared in both patients and controls.

It was genomic DNA that served as the template for profiling TCR beta VDJ and CDR3. TCRdb independently ran MiXCR on the reads; one entry per CDR3 protein. The table records approximately 180,000 distinct CDR3 sequences, approximately 48% of them present only once. Germline V lookup: CDR1 SEHNR, CDR2 FQNEAQ (reference sequence). J lost 7 bases, V lost 11 bases, and 10 bases had no gene match. The CDR3 runs to 13 residues. Sequencing involved patients with CD8+CD57+ cell expansion previously shown by flow cytometry. In all patients, the disease was severe acquired aplastic anemia. The receptor's source is a human donor with aplastic anemia. The chain links TRBV7-9 to TRBJ1-4; 7 nucleotides line up with TRBD1. The sample comprised sorted CD4+, CD8+, or CD8+CD57+ T cells (not recorded which) from PBMCs. CDR3 sequence reads: CAGQDRNTEKLFF. Here the CDR3 DNA reads TGTGCCGGACAGGACAGGAACACTGAAAAACTGTTTTTT.